Below, 19 T cell receptor beta chains from the same sample are listed, as sequenced in a study of T cell responses to AZD1222 COVID-19 vaccine. Libraries were prepared by immunoSEQ multiplex PCR; TCRdb keeps only in-frame clonotypes and omits some of them. Of more than 70,000 clones listed, 91% were seen once; the top ten hold 28%. The sample here was peripheral blood, taken 28 days after the second AZD1222 dose. These receptors originate from an adult who received the AZD1222 COVID-19 vaccine.

CDR3 bases: TGTGCCAGCAGGACCCATTCCGGGACAGGTAGGAACACTGAAGCTTTCTTT. Translating gives CASRTHSGTGRNTEAFF. The chain links TRBV6-4 to TRBJ1-1; TRBD1 agrees at 8 bases. Per the germline V gene, CDR1 is MRHNA and CDR2 is SNTAGT. The junction had 13 bases not matched to a gene; V was cut back by 6 bases and J by 1 base. CDR3 size: 17 residues.

The chain employs TRBV24-1 and TRBJ2-3; TRBD2 is a possible D gene (6 bases). Trimming removed 3 bases at V and 11 bases at J, with 11 bases between. The CDR3 extends over 12 amino acids. In germline, CDR1 is KGHDR, CDR2 SFDVKD. CDR3 sequence (DNA): TGTGCCACCAGTGATCCGGCGGAGGGGCAGTATTTT. Translation gives CATSDPAEGQYF.

CDR3 in DNA: TGCAGCTTCCGGAGGGCGGAGCAGTTCTTC. It translates to CSFRRAEQFF. The genes are TRBV29-1 and TRBJ2-1, with a tentative D call TRBD2 (6 bases). V lost 8 bases, J lost 10 bases, and 12 bases lay in between. Per germline, CDR1 SQVTM and CDR2 ANQGSEA. This CDR3 comprises 10 residues.

This chain joins TRBV27 and TRBJ1-1, with D unclear. The CDR3 has 13 amino acids. Trimming pared 2 bases from V and 7 bases from J, leaving 11 bases between. The germline V gene encodes CDR1 MNHEY and CDR2 SMNVEV (reference sequence). The CDR3 spells CASSLEGWSEAFF. CDR3 coding DNA: TGTGCCAGCAGTTTAGAAGGTTGGAGTGAAGCTTTCTTT.

V and J are TRBV29-1 and TRBJ2-7; tentatively, D is TRBD1 (6 bases). The germline V gene has CDR1 SQVTM and CDR2 ANQGSEA. The CDR3 sequence is 13 residues long. V lost 0 bases to trimming and J lost 1 base, with 7 bases between them. The CDR3 reads CSVEDTGSYEQYF. The CDR3 region has the DNA TGCAGCGTTGAAGATACAGGGTCCTACGAGCAGTACTTC.

The chain recombines TRBV6-4 with TRBJ2-3; 7 nucleotides agree with TRBD2. Germline lookup yields CDR1 MRHNA and CDR2 SNTAGT. Unmatched junction bases numbered 13, after V lost 4 bases and J lost 6 bases. The CDR3 has 16 amino acids. CDR3 amino acids: CASSVYAASGQDTQYF. CDR3 in DNA: TGTGCCAGCAGTGTTTATGCGGCTAGCGGTCAGGATACGCAGTATTTT.

The chain is built from TRBV29-1 and TRBJ1-1; the match to TRBD1 covers 9 bases. Trimming removed 6 bases from V and 10 bases from J; junction bases left unmatched: 3. CDR3 length: 10 amino acids. Germline CDR1 reads SQVTM; CDR2 reads ANQGSEA. CDR3 loop: CSVAQGAAFF. In nucleotides, the CDR3 is TGCAGCGTAGCACAGGGGGCAGCTTTCTTT.

The genes are TRBV5-1 and TRBJ1-2; possibly TRBD1 for D (5 bases). The germline gives CDR1 SGHRS, CDR2 YFSETQ. V dropped 0 bases and J dropped 3 bases, with 15 bases sitting between them. The CDR3 runs to 16 residues. CDR3 residues: CASSLAERAGDYGYTF. The CDR3 DNA is TGCGCCAGCAGCTTGGCCGAGAGGGCGGGGGACTATGGCTACACCTTC.

The rearrangement links TRBV2 to TRBJ2-1; 11 bases are a match to TRBD2. The CDR3 sequence is 15 residues long. V lost 5 bases, J lost 7 bases, and 7 bases stayed unmatched. The germline gives CDR1 SNHLY, CDR2 FYNNEI. CDR3 sequence: CASSRTSGSVNEQFF. In nucleotides, the CDR3 is TGTGCCAGCAGTCGGACTAGCGGGTCCGTGAATGAGCAGTTCTTC.

The chain links TRBV9 to TRBJ1-2; no reliable D call. Germline CDR1 reads SGDLS; CDR2 reads YYNGEE. Trimming removed 3 bases at V and 0 bases at J, with 3 bases between. This CDR3 has 12 residues. In DNA, the CDR3 is TGTGCCAGCAGCGCGTCTAACTATGGCTACACCTTC. Translating it yields CASSASNYGYTF.

The CDR3 bases are TGTGCCATCAGTGAGCGGCGGGGGAGCTCCTACAATGAGCAGTTCTTC. Translation: CAISERRGSSYNEQFF. This chain joins TRBV10-3 and TRBJ2-1, with 7 nucleotides matching TRBD2. The CDR3 is 16 residues long. V shed 2 bases and J 0 bases; nucleotides not matched to a gene: 4. CDR1 ENHRY and CDR2 SYGVKD come from the germline V gene.

The chain employs TRBV20-1 and TRBJ2-1; 10 nucleotides match TRBD2. The V gene end was trimmed by 3 bases and the J gene end by 8 bases; junction bases not matched to a gene: 13. Germline CDR1 and CDR2: DFQATT and SNEGSKA (reference sequence). CDR3 length: 16 residues. CDR3: CSASNKREGFFDEQFF. The CDR3 DNA follows: TGCAGTGCTAGTAACAAGCGGGAGGGTTTCTTCGATGAGCAGTTCTTC.

Only one count was recorded for this clone. The chain joins TRBV3-1 (or the pseudogene TRBV3-2) to TRBJ2-7; 14 positions match TRBD2. V shed 3 bases, J shed 2 bases, and the junction held 12 bases outside the gene matches. This CDR3 comprises 19 residues. Germline-derived CDR1 and CDR2 are LGHDT and YNNKEL (reference sequence). This chain's CDR3 is CASSHLAGTSGRCAYEQYF. The CDR3 DNA sequence: TGTGCCAGCAGCCACCTAGCCGGGACTAGCGGGAGATGCGCCTACGAGCAGTACTTC.

The V gene is TRBV9, the J gene TRBJ1-2; D is ambiguous. Germline V lookup: CDR1 SGDLS, CDR2 YYNGEE. V lost 4 bases and J 4 bases, leaving 17 bases between the germline ends. The CDR3 is 15 amino acids. The CDR3 region is CASSPSPETSYGYTF. CDR3 DNA sequence: TGTGCCAGCAGCCCATCGCCGGAGACTAGCTATGGCTACACCTTC.

The gene calls are TRBV11-2 and TRBJ1-2; D remains unclear. Germline assignment: CDR1 SGHAT and CDR2 FQNNGV. V gave up 3 bases and J gave up 9 bases, with 14 bases separating them. This CDR3 comprises 13 residues. This CDR3 is CASSLGDGYSYTF. The CDR3 DNA reads as TGTGCCAGCAGCTTGGGCGACGGTTACAGCTACACCTTC.

The J gene is TRBJ2-2, the V gene TRBV11-2; D might be TRBD1 (5 bases). This CDR3 has 15 amino acids. Germline-derived CDR1 and CDR2 are SGHAT and FQNNGV. V lost 1 base to trimming and J lost 4 bases, with 10 bases between them. The CDR3 is CASSLVQGGTGELFF. The CDR3 DNA follows: TGTGCCAGCAGCTTAGTCCAGGGCGGCACCGGGGAGCTGTTTTTT.

The chain is built from TRBV14 and TRBJ2-7; 7 positions agree with TRBD2. The CDR3 runs to 14 residues. Germline CDR1 is SGHDN and CDR2 is FVKESK. The V segment lost 4 bases and the J segment 2 bases; nucleotides outside the gene matches: 5. The chain's CDR3 is CASSPSGIAYEQYF. In DNA, the CDR3 is TGTGCCAGCAGCCCGAGCGGGATAGCCTACGAGCAGTACTTC.

This sequence joins TRBV29-1 and TRBJ1-1; D is undetermined. Germline V CDR1 and CDR2: SQVTM, ANQGSEA. V was clipped by 1 base and J by 7 bases, with 16 bases between them. This CDR3 is built from 14 residues. The CDR3 coding sequence is TGCAGCGTTGAAGTAGGTGAAAAGAAGGGTGAAGCTTTCTTT. Its translation: CSVEVGEKKGEAFF.

This chain joins TRBV5-7 and TRBJ1-6, with unresolved D. TRBV5-7 is an ORF, with its function uncertain. The CDR3 runs 16 residues. V lost 4 bases to trimming and J lost 2 bases, with 13 bases between them. The CDR3 region is CASSLPRLTYNSPLHF. DNA for the CDR3: TGTGCCAGCAGCCTCCCGCGGTTAACCTATAATTCACCCCTCCACTTT.